The 5 T cell receptor beta chains below all came from one sample that was sequenced in a study of blood T cell repertoires in COVID-19. TCRdb keeps only in-frame clones here, not all; method: immunoSEQ multiplex PCR. The sample lists 200,000 to 300,000 clones; around 89% were seen once. The sample taken for sequencing was peripheral blood. The receptors were gathered from a woman between 40 and 55 years old with acute or convalescent COVID-19.

The CDR3 is CASSLLTGGAKFGYTF. The CDR3 nucleotides are TGTGCCAGCAGTTTATTAACAGGGGGCGCGAAGTTTGGCTACACCTTC. V usage is TRBV27 and J usage is TRBJ1-2, with 9 bases fitting TRBD1. Germline trimming cut 1 base from V and 7 bases from J; bases unmatched to any gene: 10. This CDR3 is 16 amino acids long. Per the germline V gene, CDR1 is MNHEY and CDR2 is SMNVEV (reference sequence).

The genes are TRBV4-1 and TRBJ1-2; possibly TRBD1 for D (5 bases). CDR1 and CDR2 from the germline V gene are MGHRA and YSYEKL. The CDR3 is 16 amino acids. V was cut by 2 bases and J by 8 bases, with 21 bases left in between. CDR3 nucleotides: TGCGCCAGCAGCCAACGTGCGACCGGGACTAGGAAGGGCTACACCTTC. This sequence encodes CASSQRATGTRKGYTF.

The chain employs TRBV18 and TRBJ1-5; TRBD1 might be the D (6 bases). This CDR3 spans 16 amino acids. V was shortened by 4 bases and J by 5 bases, with 18 bases between the two germline ends. CDR1 is KGHSH and CDR2 is LQKENI in the germline V gene. The DNA for the CDR3 is TGTGCCAGCTCACTCCCCCCCGGGGGGCGCGATCAGCCCCAGCATTTT. Amino acid sequence: CASSLPPGGRDQPQHF.

The chain employs TRBV5-1 and TRBJ1-4; D remains unclear. From germline, CDR1 is SGHRS and CDR2 YFSETQ. V was cut by 4 bases and J by 0 bases, with 7 bases left in between. This CDR3 is 14 amino acids long. In DNA form, the CDR3 reads TGCGCCAGCAGCCCGACATCAACTAATGAAAAACTGTTTTTT. Residues: CASSPTSTNEKLFF.

The chain recombines TRBV9 with TRBJ1-2; the D gene is possibly TRBD1 (5 bases). Trimming cost V 4 bases and J 4 bases, with 14 bases left between them. Germline values: CDR1 SGDLS, CDR2 YYNGEE. The CDR3 runs to 14 residues. This CDR3 reads CASSPQGGRYGYTF. Written as DNA, the CDR3 is TGTGCCAGCAGCCCTCAGGGAGGCCGCTATGGCTACACCTTC.